The TCR beta chain under discussion was sequenced for a study of spatial heterogeneity in lung cancer. On the study more broadly: Consistent detection of more beta-chain than alpha-chain sequences was observed. Raw-read counts averaged over ten per unique TCR and UMI combination.

A unique molecular identifier was carried by every single TCR cDNA molecule. TCRdb re-analysed the 5' RACE reads in MiXCR, keeping a single row per CDR3 protein. The sample comprises about 38,000 distinct CDR3 sequences, 7.5% to 8% of which are singletons, and 25% to 30% rests with the top ten. This CDR3 comprises 17 residues. The germline V gene has CDR1 SGHTA and CDR2 FQGTGA. V was trimmed by 5 bases and J by 3 bases, leaving 22 bases between them. Time point denoted: sample taken at primary tumor resection. Tumor, nontumor lung or frozen PBMC supplied whole RNA, sequenced without sorting. Samples came from roughly 72 TRACERx patients with untreated early-stage lung cancer. Only a few counts were recorded for this clonotype.

The chain has TRBV7-3 and TRBJ1-2; possible D gene TRBD1, 5 bases. The sequences come from PBMCs, collected at surgery. The sequence came from a male donor with early-stage non-small cell lung cancer. CDR3 region: CASSPTPTVPGDYGYTF. The CDR3 region has the DNA TGTGCCAGCAGCCCCACCCCGACAGTCCCAGGTGACTATGGCTACACCTTC.